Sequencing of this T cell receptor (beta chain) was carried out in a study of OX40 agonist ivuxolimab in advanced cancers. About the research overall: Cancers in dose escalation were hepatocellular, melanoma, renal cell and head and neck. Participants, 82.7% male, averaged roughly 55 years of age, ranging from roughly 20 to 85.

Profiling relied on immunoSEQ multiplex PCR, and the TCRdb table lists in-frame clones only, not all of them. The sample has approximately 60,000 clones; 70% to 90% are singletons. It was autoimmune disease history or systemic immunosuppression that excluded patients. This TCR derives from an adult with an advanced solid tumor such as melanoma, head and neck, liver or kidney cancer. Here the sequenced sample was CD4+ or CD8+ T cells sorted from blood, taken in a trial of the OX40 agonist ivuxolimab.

DNA of the CDR3: TGTGCCAGCAGCGTAGCAGGGACAGGGCCCTACGAGCAGTACTTC. This encodes CASSVAGTGPYEQYF. This chain joins TRBV9 and TRBJ2-7; TRBD1 matches 9 bases. The germline gives CDR1 SGDLS, CDR2 YYNGEE. Losses at the gene ends were 0 bases for V and 2 bases for J; bases not matched to a gene: 3. This CDR3 spans 15 amino acids.